The 21 T cell receptor beta chains below were found in one sample sequenced in a study of T cells in Graves' hyperthyroidism and ophthalmopathy. Researchers took RNA transcripts and amplified the TCR beta CDR3 regions from them. With the HTBI primer set, the TCR CDR3 went through a first round of RT-PCR. From the multiplex PCR reads, TCRdb called clonotypes with MiXCR, one entry per CDR3 protein. The table shows about 380,000 distinct CDR3 sequences, with approximately 17% occurring only once. Sequencing was done on a sample of blood. These receptors were taken from a man younger than 35 with Graves' ophthalmopathy.

This clonotype was seen at least ten times. The CDR3 nucleotides are TGTGCCAGCAGACGGCGGGGGGGGGGAGAGACCCAGTACTTC. Translated, it gives CASRRRGGGETQYF. This chain connects TRBV7-8 to TRBJ2-5; 9 bases are a match to TRBD2. The V gene end was trimmed by 6 bases and the J gene end by 4 bases; junction bases not matched to a gene: 6. In germline, CDR1 is SGHVS, CDR2 FQNEAQ. This CDR3 is built from 14 residues.

Turning to this clonotype: The CDR3 ends on some other residue instead of the conserved phenylalanine or tryptophan, so this is likely a read error. The rearrangement links TRBV24-1 to TRBJ2-3; D might be TRBD1 (5 bases). This CDR3 contains 13 residues. Germline lookup yields CDR1 KGHDR and CDR2 SFDVKD. V was shortened by 7 bases and J by 2 bases, with 9 bases between the two germline ends. The DNA for the CDR3 is TGTGCCACCAGACGGACAACCACAGATACGCAGTATTCT. Amino acids: CATRRTTTDTQYS.

V and J are TRBV20-1 and TRBJ1-2; D might be TRBD1 (5 bases). Trimming removed 3 bases at V and 7 bases at J, with 15 bases between. Germline V CDR1 and CDR2: DFQATT, SNEGSKA (reference sequence). This CDR3 comprises 13 residues. This chain's CDR3 is CSASDPGGLGYTF. The CDR3 DNA reads as TGCAGTGCTAGTGATCCGGGGGGTCTTGGCTACACCTTC.

DNA of the CDR3: TGTGCCAGCAGTTTTCCCCAGCGGGGAGAGGAGCAGTTCTTC. Translating it yields CASSFPQRGEEQFF. The chain employs TRBV12-3 or TRBV12-4 and TRBJ2-1, with 7 bases lining up with TRBD2. V shed 3 bases, J shed 10 bases, and the junction held 9 bases outside the gene matches. The CDR3 spans 14 residues.

Many counts were recorded for this clonotype. The chain employs TRBV6-5 and TRBJ2-7; the match to TRBD1 covers 9 bases. Per the germline V gene, CDR1 is MNHEY and CDR2 is SVGAGI. Germline trimming cut 0 bases from V and 4 bases from J; bases unmatched to any gene: 4. This CDR3 spans 15 amino acids. The CDR3 loop is CASSYSRDRAYEQYF. In DNA form, the CDR3 reads TGTGCCAGCAGTTACTCGAGGGACAGGGCTTACGAGCAGTACTTC.

There are a few counts of this clonotype. Here the CDR3 reads CASSLEVPLRAINYGYTF. The CDR3 bases are TGTGCCAGCAGCTTAGAAGTCCCTTTGCGGGCGATTAACTATGGCTACACCTTC. This chain uses TRBV7-2 with TRBJ1-2; D ambiguous. The CDR3 sequence is 18 residues long. V was cut by 1 base and J by 1 base, with 19 bases left in between. CDR1 and CDR2 from the germline V gene are SGHTA and FQGNSA.

V usage is TRBV27 and J usage is TRBJ2-5, with D perhaps TRBD2 (6 bases). Germline V gene sequence: CDR1 MNHEY, CDR2 SMNVEV (reference sequence). Between the trimmed V and J ends, which lost 6 bases and 10 bases, there was a span of 12 bases. The CDR3 contains 11 residues. Here the CDR3 reads CASRTGRHQYF. The CDR3 DNA follows: TGTGCCAGCAGGACGGGGAGGCACCAGTACTTC.

This clonotype was observed many times. The rearrangement joins TRBV20-1 to TRBJ1-1, with 7 bases aligning to TRBD1. The CDR3 is 13 residues long. V dropped 3 bases and J dropped 4; count of bases not matched to a gene: 5. CDR1 DFQATT and CDR2 SNEGSKA come from the germline V gene (reference sequence). The CDR3 DNA reads as TGCAGTGCTAGGTACCAGGGGGGCACTGAAGCTTTCTTT. Its translation: CSARYQGGTEAFF.

In regard to this clonotype: A much larger clone sits a single nucleotide away, making a read error possible. Since no conserved phenylalanine or tryptophan closes the CDR3, a read error is the likely cause. The V and J genes are TRBV7-2 and TRBJ2-3; D might be TRBD1 (7 bases). Germline V CDR1 and CDR2: SGHTA, FQGNSA. The CDR3 runs to 15 residues. Trimming cost V 0 bases and J 6 bases, with 13 bases left between them. The DNA of the CDR3 is TGTGCCAGCAGCTTAGCGGGCAGGGGGGACGATACGCAGTATCTT. Its protein is CASSLAGRGDDTQYL.

The DNA for the CDR3 is TGTGCCAGCAGCTTAGAAACAGTCGGCGGGGAGCTGTTTTTT. Amino acid sequence: CASSLETVGGELFF. This chain uses TRBV7-8 with TRBJ2-2; D call uncertain. The V end was cut by 1 base, the J end by 7 bases, with 10 bases between. The CDR3 is 14 residues long. Germline-derived CDR1 and CDR2 are SGHVS and FQNEAQ.

This clonotype occurred many times. The rearrangement links TRBV6-1 to TRBJ1-2; D remains unclear. Germline CDR1 MNHNS, CDR2 SASEGT. The CDR3 loop spans 15 amino acids. Trimming left V 5 bases short and J 0 bases short, with 13 bases between. The CDR3: CASSPRSFSNYGYTF. The CDR3 DNA follows: TGTGCCAGCAGTCCCCGGTCCTTCTCTAACTATGGCTACACCTTC.

DNA for the CDR3: TGTGCCAGCAGCGGGTGGACAGGAGTTAATGGCTACACCTTC. Protein: CASSGWTGVNGYTF. The chain combines TRBV9 with TRBJ1-2; 7 bases match TRBD1. Germline assignment: CDR1 SGDLS and CDR2 YYNGEE. This CDR3 spans 14 amino acids. V shed 3 bases, J shed 6 bases, and the junction held 8 bases outside the gene matches.

This clonotype was found many times. V gene TRBV18 combines with J gene TRBJ2-3, with D perhaps TRBD1 (5 bases). The germline CDR1 and CDR2 sequences are KGHSH and LQKENI. Between the trimmed V and J ends, which lost 3 bases and 2 bases, there was a span of 12 bases. The CDR3 is 15 amino acids. CDR3 coding DNA: TGTGCCAGCTCACCCGCCAGGGCCCTCACAGATACGCAGTATTTT. As protein: CASSPARALTDTQYF. Full variable domain (outside the CDR3, taken from reference TRBV18 and TRBJ2-3): NAGVMQNPRHLVRRRGQEARLRCSPMKGHSHVYWYRQLPEEGLKFMVYLQKENIIDESGMPKERFSAEFPKEGPSILRIQQVVRGDSAAYFCASSPARALTDTQYFGPGTRLTVL.

The table lists this clonotype with many counts. CDR3 DNA sequence: TGTGCCAGCAGCCATCCTCACGTTGAAGCTTTCTTT. Translating it yields CASSHPHVEAFF. The gene calls are TRBV12-3 or TRBV12-4 and TRBJ1-1, with D unclear. The CDR3 extends over 12 amino acids. V dropped 6 bases and J dropped 7 bases, with 12 bases sitting between them.

This clonotype was recorded at least ten times. The chain couples TRBV12-3 or TRBV12-4 to TRBJ2-7; D is uncertain. With 6 bases removed from V and 2 bases from J, the gap between germline ends came to 14 bases. The CDR3 has 14 residues. The CDR3 nucleotides read TGTGCCAGCAGGGGATCCTCCCGGGCCTACGAGCAGTACTTC. Protein: CASRGSSRAYEQYF.

This clonotype was found a few times. The rearrangement links TRBV2 to TRBJ1-5, with TRBD1 matching over 7 bases. The J segment lost 3 bases and the V segment lost 8 bases, leaving 4 bases of the junction unmatched. The CDR3 has 13 residues. Germline CDR1 reads SNHLY; CDR2 reads FYNNEI. CDR3: CASEGALNQPQHF. The CDR3 DNA reads TGTGCCAGCGAGGGGGCCCTCAATCAGCCCCAGCATTTT.

This clonotype is a singleton in its sample. The V gene is TRBV14, the J gene TRBJ2-3; the match to TRBD2 covers 8 bases. Looked up from germline, CDR1 is SGHDN and CDR2 is FVKESK. V lost 3 bases and J lost 1; bases outside the gene matches: 3. The CDR3 spans 15 residues. CDR3 loop: CASSQSGSRTDTQYF. The CDR3, as DNA: TGTGCCAGCAGCCAGAGCGGGAGCCGCACAGATACGCAGTATTTT. Combining the CDR3 with reference TRBV14 and TRBJ2-3 gives the whole variable domain EAGVTQFPSHSVIEKGQTVTLRCDPISGHDNLYWYRRVMGKEIKFLLHFVKESKQDESGMPNNRFLAERTGGTYSTLKVQPAELEDSGVYFCASSQSGSRTDTQYFGPGTRLTVL.

The genes are TRBV18 and TRBJ1-1; D call uncertain. The CDR3 has 15 amino acids. From germline, CDR1 is KGHSH and CDR2 LQKENI. Trimming removed 2 bases at V and 0 bases at J, with 10 bases between. This chain's CDR3 is CASSPMADLNTEAFF. CDR3 nucleotide sequence: TGTGCCAGCTCACCAATGGCAGACCTGAACACTGAAGCTTTCTTT.

This clonotype was observed a few times. The chain uses TRBV12-3 or TRBV12-4 and TRBJ2-7; 9 bases are a match to TRBD2. The CDR3 totals 14 residues. The ends lost 7 bases at V and 4 bases at J; junction bases unmatched: 8. The CDR3 DNA follows: TGTGCCAGCACTCACGGTAGCGGGGGTTACGAGCAGTACTTC. This gives the protein CASTHGSGGYEQYF.

This clonotype was detected a few times. This rearrangement joins TRBV6-4 to TRBJ2-1, with TRBD2 identical over 10 bases. CDR3 length: 15 residues. With 1 base clipped from V and 6 bases from J, the junction kept 3 bases outside the gene matches. The germline V gene encodes CDR1 MRHNA and CDR2 SNTAGT. CDR3 DNA: TGTGCCAGCAGTGACTTCCTAGCGGGGGCCAATGAGCAGTTCTTC. Its protein is CASSDFLAGANEQFF.

The count of this clonotype is one. This chain links TRBV2 with TRBJ1-1; a possible D gene is TRBD1 (6 bases). The CDR3 spans 15 residues. Deletions cut 6 bases from V and 1 base from J, with 15 bases between. The germline gives CDR1 SNHLY, CDR2 FYNNEI. This chain's CDR3 is CASRGGGGTNTEAFF. In DNA, the CDR3 is TGTGCCAGCAGGGGGGGGGGCGGGACGAACACTGAAGCTTTCTTT.